This T cell receptor beta chain was captured by sequencing in a study of technical replicates of blood from a few donors (dated by TCRdb to the late 2010s). Based on the germline V gene, the CDR1 and CDR2 sequences are SGHVS and FQNEAQ. The CDR3 spans 15 residues, from the cysteine through the phenylalanine. The entry retains the CDR3 DNA only, 45 bases that are in frame from base 1. The V end gives up 6 bases and the J end 0 bases, leaving 4 bases in the junction not matched to a gene. Regarding this clone: Its antigen remains unidentified. No much larger clonotype is one base removed from it; base qualities were not supplied.

Receptor amplification or capture employed the immunoSEQ multiplex PCR assay. Sourced from immuneACCESS, this table was stored by TCRdb with only in-frame sequences that have V and J called. A share of the clones is absent; for the studies checked, an unresolved V gene accounts for under half, and the remainder has no known explanation. For this sample there are 55,000 to 75,000 clones; about 95% appear just once. The ten most abundant clones make up around 3% of the sample. The chain links TRBV7-8 with TRBJ2-2, with TRBD1 identical over 7 junction bases. This TCR was recovered from a human donor in good health. Some clones in this sample may be carry-over from other donors' samples. Sequenced sample: PBMCs. This receptor has the CDR3 CASSLDRANTGELFF. The DNA sequence reads TGTGCCAGCAGTCTAGACAGGGCGAACACCGGGGAGCTGTTTTTT. With all but the CDR3 taken from the reference TRBV7-8 and TRBJ2-2 genes, the full variable domain is: GAGVSQSPRYKVAKRGQDVALRCDPISGHVSLFWYQQALGQGPEFLTYFQNEAQLDKSGLPSDRFFAERPEGSVSTLKIQRTQQEDSAVYLCASSLDRANTGELFFGEGSRLTVL.